These 24 T cell receptor beta chains originate from one sample sequenced in a study of T cells in Graves' hyperthyroidism and ophthalmopathy. Template material for amplifying TCR beta CDR3 regions consisted of RNA transcripts. The HTBI primer set served for first-round RT-PCR of the TCR CDR3. MiXCR was run by TCRdb on the multiplex PCR reads, yielding one entry per CDR3 protein. In the table there are 550,000 to 700,000 distinct CDR3 sequences, around 42% of which are singletons. The sample comprised peripheral blood or thyroid tissue (not recorded which). These receptors were taken from an adult woman with Graves' disease, either hyperthyroidism or ophthalmopathy (not recorded which).

This clonotype was picked up a small number of times. This chain joins TRBV20-1 and TRBJ1-6; D unclear. V lost 3 bases to trimming and J lost 9 bases, with 3 bases between them. CDR3 length: 10 amino acids. Germline CDR1 and CDR2: DFQATT and SNEGSKA (reference sequence). The CDR3 loop is CSARGSPLHF. The CDR3 region has the DNA TGCAGTGCTAGGGGTTCACCCCTCCACTTT.

The table lists this clonotype with many counts. The chain couples TRBV7-9 to TRBJ2-7; 8 bases line up with TRBD1. J was trimmed by 2 bases and V by 4 bases; bases with no gene match: 4. This CDR3 is 14 amino acids long. Germline V gene lookup returns CDR1 SEHNR and CDR2 FQNEAQ (reference sequence). As DNA, the CDR3 is TGTGCCAGCAGCTCAATACAGGGGGCCTACGAGCAGTACTTC. This sequence encodes CASSSIQGAYEQYF.

With respect to this clonotype: One end of the junction fails to match germline, which may point to a read error. The V and J genes are TRBV7-7 and TRBJ1-5, with 9 bases fitting TRBD1. Germline V lookup: CDR1 SSHAT, CDR2 FNYEAQ (reference sequence). The CDR3 has 18 residues. The DNA for the CDR3 is TGTGCTAGCAGCACCCCTACCGGACAGGGGTATAGCAATCAGCCCCAGCATTTT. Translated: CASSTPTGQGYSNQPQHF.

The chain recombines TRBV30 with TRBJ1-1, with 7 bases identical to TRBD1. The length of the CDR3 is 13 residues. The germline gives CDR1 GTSNPN, CDR2 SVGIG (reference sequence). The J segment lost 8 bases and the V segment lost 5 bases, leaving 11 bases of the junction unmatched. DNA for the CDR3: TGTGCCTGGGAACCCGGGACAGTAAAAGAAGCTTTCTTT. Amino acids: CAWEPGTVKEAFF.

The chain links TRBV15 to TRBJ2-6, with 7 bases matching TRBD1. The V and J ends lost 0 bases and 2 bases, in that order; junction bases with no gene match: 4. This CDR3 spans 17 amino acids. Germline assignment: CDR1 LNHNV and CDR2 YYDKDF (reference sequence). The CDR3 sequence: CATSRETGNPGANVLTF. CDR3 in DNA: TGTGCCACCAGCAGAGAGACAGGGAACCCTGGGGCCAACGTCCTGACTTTC. Full variable domain (remainder filled in from reference TRBV15 and TRBJ2-6): DAMVIQNPRYQVTQFGKPVTLSCSQTLNHNVMYWYQQKSSQAPKLLFHYYDKDFNNEADTPDNFQSRRPNTSFCFLDIRSPGLGDTAMYLCATSRETGNPGANVLTFGAGSRLTVL.

This sequence joins TRBV7-9 and TRBJ2-7; 10 bases agree with TRBD2. Germline V gene sequence: CDR1 SEHNR, CDR2 FQNEAQ (reference sequence). CDR3 length equals 14 residues. V shed 4 bases, J shed 6 bases, and the junction held 6 bases outside the gene matches. The CDR3 DNA is TGTGCCAGCAGCTGGCAGCGGGAGGGCCTCGAGCAGTACTTC. Amino acids: CASSWQREGLEQYF.

In its sample, this clonotype was seen a few times. This chain links TRBV10-3 with TRBJ1-6; 7 bases fit TRBD1. Germline loops: CDR1 ENHRY, CDR2 SYGVKD. V dropped 10 bases and J dropped 7; count of bases not matched to a gene: 10. The CDR3 is made up of 14 amino acids. The CDR3: CANRGGAGNSPLHF. CDR3 bases: TGTGCCAACCGAGGGGGCGCTGGGAATTCACCCCTCCACTTT.

This clonotype showed up many times. The gene calls are TRBV7-2 and TRBJ2-7, with D possibly being TRBD1 or TRBD2 (6 bases each). This CDR3 is 14 amino acids long. V was cut by 1 base and J by 2 bases, with 9 bases left in between. Germline values: CDR1 SGHTA, CDR2 FQGNSA. Here the CDR3 DNA reads TGTGCCAGCAGCTTAGAGGGGGGTGCCTACGAGCAGTACTTC. Translating it yields CASSLEGGAYEQYF.

The V gene is TRBV2, the J gene TRBJ1-2; the D is unclear. Trimming cost V 3 bases and J 4 bases, with 6 bases left between them. Germline CDR1 SNHLY, CDR2 FYNNEI. This CDR3 region has 12 residues. The CDR3 here is CASSDGLYGYTF. For the CDR3, the DNA is TGTGCCAGCAGTGATGGCCTCTATGGCTACACCTTC.

This chain joins TRBV28 and TRBJ2-7; D is ambiguous. The V gene's germline CDR1 is MDHEN and CDR2 SYDVKM. The V end was cut by 7 bases, the J end by 3 bases, with 22 bases between. The length of the CDR3 is 16 residues. CDR3 residues: CASTTRVDPSIYEQYF. The CDR3 region has the DNA TGTGCCAGCACAACCAGAGTGGACCCCTCCATCTACGAGCAGTACTTC.

This clonotype was detected ten times or more. This chain links TRBV19 with TRBJ2-7; the D call may be TRBD1 or TRBD2 (5 bases each). The germline V gene encodes CDR1 LNHDA and CDR2 SQIVND (reference sequence). This CDR3 has 13 residues. In DNA, the CDR3 is TGTGCAACAGGAAGGACTGTTCTCTACGAGCAGTACTTC. Translating gives CATGRTVLYEQYF.

Comments on this clonotype: This may come from a read error, since a much larger clone is one base off. The chain joins TRBV5-5 to TRBJ2-7; D gene unclear. CDR3 length: 12 residues. The germline gives CDR1 SGHKS, CDR2 YYEKEE (reference sequence). The CDR3, as DNA: TGTGCCGGCAGCCCATCGATCTACGAGCAGTACTTC. Translated: CAGSPSIYEQYF.

In regard to this clonotype: A read error is likely, as this CDR3 ends without the conserved phenylalanine or tryptophan. Because the CDR3's place on the DNA is in doubt, the DNA is left out and the CDR3 is given as listed by TCRdb. CDR3 region: CASILRTS. The chain employs TRBV2 and TRBJ2-6. In germline, CDR1 is SNHLY, CDR2 FYNNEI. The CDR3 totals 8 residues, both ends included.

In this sample, this clonotype turned up many times. This sequence joins TRBV29-1 and TRBJ1-2, with D hard to call. The CDR3 covers 10 residues. Germline CDR1 and CDR2: SQVTM and ANQGSEA. V was pared by 2 bases and J by 7 bases, with 5 bases between. The CDR3 here is CSVERVGYTF. CDR3 bases: TGCAGCGTTGAACGGGTTGGCTACACCTTC.

The chain links TRBV7-9 to TRBJ1-1; a weak D match, TRBD1 (6 bases). The CDR3 runs to 14 residues. Trimming took 5 bases from V and 4 from J, leaving 14 bases between them. Germline V gives CDR1 SEHNR, CDR2 FQNEAQ (reference sequence). The CDR3 protein is CASSPNRASTEAFF. DNA of the CDR3: TGTGCCAGCAGCCCTAACAGGGCCAGCACTGAAGCTTTCTTT. The whole variable domain, remainder taken from reference TRBV7-9 and TRBJ1-1, is DTGVSQNPRHKITKRGQNVTFRCDPISEHNRLYWYRQTLGQGPEFLTYFQNEAQLEKSRLLSDRFSAERPKGSFSTLEIQRTEQGDSAMYLCASSPNRASTEAFFGQGTRLTVV.

The chain joins TRBV2 to TRBJ2-2, with 8 positions matching TRBD1. Germline V gene lookup returns CDR1 SNHLY and CDR2 FYNNEI. The CDR3 is 14 amino acids. The V and J ends lost 5 bases and 6 bases, in that order; junction bases with no gene match: 5. CDR3 region: CASSKDREPGELFF. The CDR3 region has the DNA TGTGCCAGCAGTAAGGACAGGGAGCCCGGGGAGCTGTTTTTT. Looking up the rest from reference TRBV2 and TRBJ2-2 gives the full variable domain: EPEVTQTPSHQVTQMGQEVILRCVPISNHLYFYWYRQILGQKVEFLVSFYNNEISEKSEIFDDQFSVERPDGSNFTLKIRSTKLEDSAMYFCASSKDREPGELFFGEGSRLTVL.

V and J are TRBV29-1 and TRBJ2-7; 9 nucleotides agree with TRBD1. Per germline, CDR1 SQVTM and CDR2 ANQGSEA. The CDR3 contains 12 residues. Losses at the gene ends were 3 bases for V and 7 bases for J; bases not matched to a gene: 4. CDR3 amino acids: CSVDGQGQEQYF. CDR3 nucleotides: TGCAGCGTTGACGGACAGGGGCAAGAGCAGTACTTC.

This clonotype was seen repeatedly, ten times or more. The chain employs TRBV7-2 and TRBJ1-5, with 7 bases that match TRBD1. The junction had 7 bases not matched to a gene; V was cut back by 5 bases and J by 3 bases. CDR1 is SGHTA and CDR2 is FQGNSA in the germline V gene. The CDR3 loop spans 15 amino acids. DNA of the CDR3: TGTGCCAGCAGCCCGACGACAGGGTTCAATCAGCCCCAGCATTTT. This encodes CASSPTTGFNQPQHF.

The chain employs TRBV20-1 and TRBJ1-2, with D possibly matching TRBD1 (6 bases). Trimming took 3 bases from V and 4 from J, leaving 21 bases between them. The CDR3 consists of 16 residues. Germline assignment: CDR1 DFQATT and CDR2 SNEGSKA (reference sequence). The CDR3 here is CSASYDRKEEGYGYTF. For the CDR3, the DNA is TGCAGTGCTAGTTATGACAGGAAGGAGGAGGGCTATGGCTACACCTTC.

The CDR3 region has the DNA TGTGCCAGCAGCATCCGGGACATAGGGGAGCAGTTCTTC. Its translation is CASSIRDIGEQFF. The chain is built from TRBV14 and TRBJ2-1; D is perhaps TRBD1 (6 bases). In germline, CDR1 is SGHDN, CDR2 FVKESK. Trimming took off 5 bases at V and 10 bases at J, with 15 bases between the two ends. The CDR3 consists of 13 residues.

This clonotype has a handful of counts. The chain recombines TRBV29-1 with TRBJ1-1; D not resolved. The V end was cut by 7 bases, the J end by 0 bases, with 9 bases between. The CDR3 consists of 12 residues. Germline V lookup: CDR1 SQVTM, CDR2 ANQGSEA. The CDR3 region is CSGTVLNTEAFF. The DNA for the CDR3 is TGCAGCGGGACGGTATTGAACACTGAAGCTTTCTTT.

V usage is TRBV2 and J usage is TRBJ2-7; the match to TRBD2 covers 7 bases. The CDR3 is 13 residues long. From germline, CDR1 is SNHLY and CDR2 FYNNEI. The V gene end was trimmed by 4 bases and the J gene end by 4 bases; junction bases not matched to a gene: 4. CDR3 nucleotides: TGTGCCAGCAGTGGGACTAGGGCATACGAGCAGTACTTC. This codes for CASSGTRAYEQYF.

The table lists this clonotype with many counts. The chain employs TRBV4-1 and TRBJ1-2; D might be TRBD1 (5 bases). Trimming removed 2 bases at V and 2 bases at J, with 6 bases between. CDR3 length: 13 residues. The germline CDR1 and CDR2 sequences are MGHRA and YSYEKL. CDR3: CASSQQGNYGYTF. In nucleotides, the CDR3 is TGCGCCAGCAGCCAACAGGGAAACTATGGCTACACCTTC.

This clonotype was detected only once. The chain employs TRBV12-3 or TRBV12-4 and TRBJ1-5, with D tentatively TRBD1 (5 bases). CDR3 length equals 15 residues. V gave up 1 base and J gave up 7 bases, with 14 bases separating them. DNA of the CDR3: TGTGCCAGCAGTTTAGAACCCGGGGGAGGACAGCCCCAGCATTTT. Translated: CASSLEPGGGQPQHF.